The present T cell receptor (beta chain) was sequenced within a study of TIL therapy for anti-PD-1-resistant metastatic lung cancer. Overall study: Patients had a median age of nearly 55 years (range about 35-80). Half of patients were current or former smokers.

Time point noted: pre-treatment sample, taken before nivolumab and TIL therapy. Patients were adults with stage 4 NSCLC. The V end lost 3 bases, the J end lost 5 bases, and 10 bases lay between the germline ends. The CDR3 extends over 13 amino acids. From germline, CDR1 is SGHDN and CDR2 FVKESK. Sequencing used immunoSEQ v3. Repertoires were generated with immunoSEQ multiplex PCR, while TCRdb's copy carries only in-frame clones and drops some. The sample contains 18,000 or so clones, about four fifths of which appear only once. Notes on the study in general: TIL clonotype persistence in blood showed no apparent association with response.

Only a few counts were recorded for this clone. Its antigen is not identified. This receptor was obtained from a person aged 25-85 years with non-small cell lung cancer. The source material was blood, sampled at baseline. This chain joins TRBV14 and TRBJ2-5, with D tentatively TRBD2 (5 bases). CDR3 in DNA: TGTGCCAGCAGCCAGCTAGCTATTGAGACCCAGTACTTC. It is translated as CASSQLAIETQYF. Supplemented by reference TRBV14 and TRBJ2-5, the full variable domain reads EAGVTQFPSHSVIEKGQTVTLRCDPISGHDNLYWYRRVMGKEIKFLLHFVKESKQDESGMPNNRFLAERTGGTYSTLKVQPAELEDSGVYFCASSQLAIETQYFGPGTRLLVL.